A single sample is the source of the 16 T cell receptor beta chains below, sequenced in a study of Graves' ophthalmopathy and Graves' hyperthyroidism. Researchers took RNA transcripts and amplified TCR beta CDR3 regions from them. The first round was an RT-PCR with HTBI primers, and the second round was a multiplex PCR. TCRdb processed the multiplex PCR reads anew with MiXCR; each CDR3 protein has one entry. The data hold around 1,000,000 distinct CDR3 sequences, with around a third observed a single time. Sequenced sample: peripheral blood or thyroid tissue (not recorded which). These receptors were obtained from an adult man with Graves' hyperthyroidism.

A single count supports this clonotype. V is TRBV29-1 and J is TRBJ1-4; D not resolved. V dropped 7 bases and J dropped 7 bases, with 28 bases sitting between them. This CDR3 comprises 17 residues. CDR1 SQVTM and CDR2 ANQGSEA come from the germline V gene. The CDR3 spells CSESRAGYNEFGEKLFF. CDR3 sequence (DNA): TGCAGCGAGTCTCGAGCAGGCTACAATGAGTTTGGTGAAAAACTGTTTTTT.

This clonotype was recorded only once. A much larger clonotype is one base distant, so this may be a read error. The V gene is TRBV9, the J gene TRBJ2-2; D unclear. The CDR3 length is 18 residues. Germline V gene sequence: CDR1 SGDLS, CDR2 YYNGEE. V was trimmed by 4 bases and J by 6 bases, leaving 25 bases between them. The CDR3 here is CASSQFAPRPSLPGELFF. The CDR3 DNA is TGTGCCAGCAGCCAATTCGCACCTCGACCCTCCCTCCCCGGGGAGCTGTTTTTT.

DNA of the CDR3: TGTGCCAGCAGTTTAAGATCGGGAAACACCATATATTTT. It yields the protein CASSLRSGNTIYF. The rearrangement links TRBV12-3 or TRBV12-4 to TRBJ1-3; D gene uncertain. V was shortened by 2 bases and J by 4 bases, with 6 bases between the two germline ends. The CDR3 is 13 residues long.

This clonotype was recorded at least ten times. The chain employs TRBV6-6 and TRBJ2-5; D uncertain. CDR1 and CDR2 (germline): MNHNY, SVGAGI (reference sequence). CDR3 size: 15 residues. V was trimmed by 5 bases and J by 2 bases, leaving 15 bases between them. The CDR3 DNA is TGTGCCAGCAGTGAATCAAGTTTTCCTCAAGAGACCCAGTACTTC. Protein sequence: CASSESSFPQETQYF.

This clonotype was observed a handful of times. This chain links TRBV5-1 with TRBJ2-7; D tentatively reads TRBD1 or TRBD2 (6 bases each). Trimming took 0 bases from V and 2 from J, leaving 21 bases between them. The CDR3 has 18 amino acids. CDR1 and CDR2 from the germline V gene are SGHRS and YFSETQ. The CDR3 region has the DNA TGCGCCAGCAGCTTGGCCGGGTTCTCGGGGGCCAACACCTACGAGCAGTACTTC. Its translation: CASSLAGFSGANTYEQYF.

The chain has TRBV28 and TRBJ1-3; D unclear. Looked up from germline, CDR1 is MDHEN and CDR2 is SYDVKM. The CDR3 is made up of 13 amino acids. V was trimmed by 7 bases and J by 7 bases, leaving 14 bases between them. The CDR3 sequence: CASIRTARNTIYF. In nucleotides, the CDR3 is TGTGCCAGCATCAGGACCGCTAGGAACACCATATATTTT.

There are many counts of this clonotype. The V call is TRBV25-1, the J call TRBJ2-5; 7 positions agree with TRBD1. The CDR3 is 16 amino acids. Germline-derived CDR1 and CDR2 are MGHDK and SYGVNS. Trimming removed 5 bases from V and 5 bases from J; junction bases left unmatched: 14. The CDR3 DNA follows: TGTGCCAGCAGTTCGTTAGGAAGTAGGGGGCGTGAGACCCAGTACTTC. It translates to CASSSLGSRGRETQYF. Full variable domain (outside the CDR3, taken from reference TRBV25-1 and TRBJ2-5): EADIYQTPRYLVIGTGKKITLECSQTMGHDKMYWYQQDPGMELHLIHYSYGVNSTEKGDLSSESTVSRIRTEHFPLTLESARPSHTSQYLCASSSLGSRGRETQYFGPGTRLLVL.

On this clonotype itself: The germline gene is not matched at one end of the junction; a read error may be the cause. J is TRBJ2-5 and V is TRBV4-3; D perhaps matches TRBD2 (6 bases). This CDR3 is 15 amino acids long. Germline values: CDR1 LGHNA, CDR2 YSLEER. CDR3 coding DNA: TGCGCCAGCAGCCCCGCGACGGGACTTTTAGAGACCCAGTGCTTC. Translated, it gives CASSPATGLLETQCF.

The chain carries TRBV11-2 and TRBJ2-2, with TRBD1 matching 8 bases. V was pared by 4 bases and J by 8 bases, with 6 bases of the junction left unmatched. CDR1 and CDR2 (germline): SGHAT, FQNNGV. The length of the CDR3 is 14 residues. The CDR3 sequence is CASSSGTGAGELFF. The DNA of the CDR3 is TGTGCCAGCAGCTCCGGGACAGGAGCGGGGGAGCTGTTTTTT.

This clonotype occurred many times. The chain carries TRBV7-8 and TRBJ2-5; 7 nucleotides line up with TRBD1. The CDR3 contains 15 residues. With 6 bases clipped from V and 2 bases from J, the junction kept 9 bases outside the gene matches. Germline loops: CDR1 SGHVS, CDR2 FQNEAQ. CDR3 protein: CASREYRGGQETQYF. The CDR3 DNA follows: TGTGCCAGCAGGGAATACAGGGGCGGGCAAGAGACCCAGTACTTC.

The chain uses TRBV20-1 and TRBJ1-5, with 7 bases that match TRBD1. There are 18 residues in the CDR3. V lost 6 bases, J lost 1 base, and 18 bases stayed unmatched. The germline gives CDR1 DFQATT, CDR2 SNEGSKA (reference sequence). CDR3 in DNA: TGCAGTGCCAGCAGCTCGCGGCAGGAGGGGGCGAGCAATCAGCCCCAGCATTTT. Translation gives CSASSSRQEGASNQPQHF.

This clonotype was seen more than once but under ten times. The CDR3, as DNA: TGCGCCAGCAGGCCCGCGGGACAGGGATCCTACGAGCAGTACTTC. This encodes CASRPAGQGSYEQYF. The J gene is TRBJ2-7, the V gene TRBV4-1, with TRBD1 identical over 9 bases. The CDR3 runs to 15 residues. Trimming at V came to 6 bases and at J to 1 base, leaving 7 bases not matched to a gene. The germline gives CDR1 MGHRA, CDR2 YSYEKL.

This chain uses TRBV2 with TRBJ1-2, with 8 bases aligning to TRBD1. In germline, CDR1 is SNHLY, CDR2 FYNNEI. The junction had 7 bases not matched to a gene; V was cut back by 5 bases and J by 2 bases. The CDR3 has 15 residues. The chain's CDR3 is CASSLWRQGNYGYTF. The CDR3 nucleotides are TGTGCCAGCAGTTTATGGCGACAGGGGAACTATGGCTACACCTTC.

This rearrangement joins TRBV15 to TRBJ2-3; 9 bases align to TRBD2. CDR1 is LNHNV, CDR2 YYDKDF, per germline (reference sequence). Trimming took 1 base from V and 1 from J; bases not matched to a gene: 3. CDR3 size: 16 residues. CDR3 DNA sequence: TGTGCCACCAGCAGAGTAGCGGGGGCCCGCACAGATACGCAGTATTTT. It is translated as CATSRVAGARTDTQYF.

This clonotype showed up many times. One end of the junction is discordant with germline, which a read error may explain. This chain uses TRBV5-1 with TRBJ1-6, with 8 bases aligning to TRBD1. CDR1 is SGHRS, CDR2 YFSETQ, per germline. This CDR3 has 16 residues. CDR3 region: CASSSGQGAYNSPLHF. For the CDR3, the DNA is TGTGCCAGCAGTTCCGGACAGGGTGCCTATAATTCACCCCTCCACTTT.

CDR3 amino acids: CATLGETQYF. CDR3 sequence (DNA): TGTGCCACCTTGGGGGAGACCCAGTACTTC. The gene calls are TRBV2 and TRBJ2-5; D uncertain. The germline CDR1 and CDR2 sequences are SNHLY and FYNNEI. With 10 bases removed from V and 5 bases from J, the gap between germline ends came to 8 bases. The CDR3 totals 10 residues.